This T cell receptor beta chain derives from a study of shared clonotypes between healthy human individuals. General study findings and limits: The study drew on few donors, limiting represented genetic and exposure-history diversity.

About this clone: The target antigen is unknown.

With 3 bases removed from V and 5 bases from J, the gap between germline ends came to 15 bases. Germline CDR1 and CDR2: MDHEN and SYDVKM. The CDR3 is 15 amino acids. CD8 cells classed as naive were CD45RO-negative and positively selected for CCR7, excluding terminally differentiated effector memory CD45RA+ cells. Researchers ran the assay at a deep level. Sorted-subset replicate PCRs used approximately 200 ng of genomic DNA. This amount corresponded to 30,000 to 35,000 T cell genomes. The authors' processing: Filtering differed, since immunoSEQ gave only junction sequences and no quality scores. This table comes from immunoSEQ multiplex PCR, and its TCRdb copy is limited to in-frame clones, with some not included. The V and J calls and clone size are taken from that table; D and trimming were inferred from the DNA. This sample carries more than 2 million clones, around 93% of them seen once, and the ten largest clones take around 1.8%.

The origin of this receptor is a man aged 18 to 35 in good health. Some clones in this sample may be carry-over from other donors' samples. The specimen was naive CD8+ T cells from PBMCs. The chain combines TRBV28 with TRBJ2-3, with D perhaps TRBD2 (5 bases). CDR3 sequence reads: CASSFPVGGIDTQYF. The CDR3 bases are TGTGCCAGCAGTTTCCCAGTCGGAGGTATAGATACGCAGTATTTT.